These 26 T cell receptor beta chains came from one sample sequenced in a study of ipilimumab plus nivolumab after autologous stem cell transplantation. The protocol was immunoSEQ multiplex PCR, while the TCRdb copy is restricted to in-frame clones and leaves out a portion. The repertoire includes 15,000 to 20,000 clones, around 81% of them detected once, and 6.5% to 7.5% sits in the top ten. The sample in question was PBMCs, obtained in a trial of ipilimumab plus nivolumab as post-transplant consolidation. These receptors were collected from a male donor with diffuse large B-cell lymphoma.

The rearrangement uses TRBV6-1 and TRBJ1-5; possible D gene TRBD1, 6 bases. Germline assignment: CDR1 MNHNS and CDR2 SASEGT. The CDR3 runs to 15 residues. Trimming pared 4 bases from V and 3 bases from J, leaving 13 bases between. This CDR3 is CASSAAGTLNQPQHF. CDR3 nucleotides: TGTGCCAGCAGTGCCGCGGGGACACTCAATCAGCCCCAGCATTTT.

The chain is built from TRBV30 and TRBJ2-2, with D perhaps TRBD1 or TRBD2 (5 bases each). This CDR3 has 15 residues. The V gene lost 4 bases and the J gene lost 6 bases, with 18 bases spanning the gap. CDR1 GTSNPN and CDR2 SVGIG come from the germline V gene (reference sequence). The CDR3 loop reads CAWKGWGTGAGELFF. The CDR3, as DNA: TGTGCCTGGAAGGGTTGGGGGACCGGGGCCGGGGAGCTGTTTTTT.

The chain has TRBV5-1 and TRBJ1-4; no clear D. The germline CDR1 and CDR2 sequences are SGHRS and YFSETQ. The CDR3 loop spans 16 amino acids. Trimming took off 4 bases at V and 7 bases at J, with 20 bases between the two ends. Here the CDR3 DNA reads TGCGCCAGCAGCCCGGGTTACGGGCCTCGCGCTGAAAAACTGTTTTTT. Translation gives CASSPGYGPRAEKLFF.

This clone has just a few counts. The chain is built from TRBV6-1 and TRBJ2-3, with D uncertain. This CDR3 comprises 11 residues. Trimming stripped 7 bases from V and 4 bases from J, with 6 bases between. Per the germline V gene, CDR1 is MNHNS and CDR2 is SASEGT. The CDR3 spells CASTDADTQYF. CDR3 nucleotide sequence: TGTGCCAGCACGGATGCAGATACGCAGTATTTT.

The chain has TRBV25-1 and TRBJ2-3; D assignment may be TRBD1 or TRBD2 (5 bases each). The CDR3 totals 17 residues. V was clipped by 6 bases and J by 4 bases, with 23 bases between them. Germline V gives CDR1 MGHDK, CDR2 SYGVNS. The CDR3 loop is CASRGPQFSLVADTQYF. The CDR3 DNA follows: TGTGCCAGCAGGGGACCCCAGTTCAGTTTAGTAGCAGATACGCAGTATTTT.

The rearrangement joins TRBV5-4 to TRBJ2-3; D is ambiguous. This CDR3 contains 15 residues. The germline V gene encodes CDR1 SGHNT and CDR2 YYREEE (reference sequence). The ends were cut back, 0 bases at V and 1 base at J, with 9 bases in the middle. CDR3 sequence (DNA): TGTGCCAGCAGCTTGGGGCAGGTCGGCACAGATACGCAGTATTTT. Translated, it gives CASSLGQVGTDTQYF.

This chain joins TRBV5-1 and TRBJ2-2; 9 bases align to TRBD1. Germline CDR1 reads SGHRS; CDR2 reads YFSETQ. V gave up 4 bases and J gave up 7 bases; unmatched junction bases: 5. The CDR3 runs 14 residues. Written as DNA, the CDR3 is TGCGCCAGCAGCAATGGACAGGGGTACGGGGAGCTGTTTTTT. Translating gives CASSNGQGYGELFF.

The chain is built from TRBV5-6 and TRBJ1-5, with D tentatively TRBD1 (5 bases). Between the trimmed V and J ends, which lost 2 bases and 6 bases, there was a span of 18 bases. CDR3 length: 16 amino acids. Germline V gives CDR1 SGHDT, CDR2 YYEEEE. For the CDR3, the DNA is TGTGCCAGCAGCTTCGGGGCAGGGTTGTTTTCTCAGCCCCAGCATTTT. It codes for CASSFGAGLFSQPQHF.

DNA of the CDR3: TGCGCCAGCAGCCAAGTTGTCCGGCCCGTGGCGTTCTTC. This gives the protein CASSQVVRPVAFF. The V gene is TRBV4-1, the J gene TRBJ2-1; D remains ambiguous. CDR3 length: 13 amino acids. The germline CDR1 and CDR2 sequences are MGHRA and YSYEKL. Deletions cut 1 base from V and 15 bases from J, with 16 bases between.

Here the CDR3 reads CASSMTGSVYGYTF. In DNA form, the CDR3 reads TGTGCCAGCAGCATGACAGGGTCCGTCTATGGCTACACCTTC. This chain uses TRBV7-8 with TRBJ1-2; TRBD1 aligns across 7 bases. The V segment lost 5 bases and the J segment 4 bases; nucleotides outside the gene matches: 7. The germline gives CDR1 SGHVS, CDR2 FQNEAQ. CDR3 length: 14 residues.

In this sample, this clone turned up once. This chain uses TRBV29-1 with TRBJ1-1; D is unresolved. Trimming stripped 5 bases from V and 4 bases from J, with 11 bases between. Germline CDR1 is SQVTM and CDR2 is ANQGSEA. This CDR3 spans 12 amino acids. Here the CDR3 DNA reads TGCAGCGTTAGGGCGGGGTTCACTGAAGCTTTCTTT. As protein: CSVRAGFTEAFF.

V usage is TRBV7-9 and J usage is TRBJ2-5; D remains unclear. V lost 6 bases and J lost 5, with 10 bases in between. CDR1 SEHNR and CDR2 FQNEAQ come from the germline V gene (reference sequence). The CDR3 contains 12 residues. This CDR3 is CASRNLDETQYF. The CDR3, as DNA: TGTGCCAGCAGGAATTTGGACGAGACCCAGTACTTC.

This clone was seen once. This sequence joins TRBV14 and TRBJ1-1, with 7 nucleotides matching TRBD1. From germline, CDR1 is SGHDN and CDR2 FVKESK. V lost 5 bases and J lost 0; bases outside the gene matches: 12. CDR3 length: 17 amino acids. CDR3 residues: CASSSDHRGRMNTEAFF. CDR3 DNA sequence: TGTGCCAGCAGCTCGGACCACAGGGGACGGATGAACACTGAAGCTTTCTTT.

The chain uses TRBV5-1 and TRBJ2-6; D remains ambiguous. V was shortened by 4 bases and J by 2 bases, with 7 bases between the two germline ends. The CDR3 length is 14 residues. CDR1 and CDR2 (germline): SGHRS, YFSETQ. Here the CDR3 DNA reads TGCGCCAGCAGCGAGTCCCCTGGGGCCAACGTCCTGACTTTC. This codes for CASSESPGANVLTF.

The rearrangement joins TRBV19 to TRBJ2-3, with a weak D call TRBD1 (6 bases). The CDR3 runs 14 residues. Germline loops: CDR1 LNHDA, CDR2 SQIVND (reference sequence). V was trimmed by 4 bases and J by 12 bases, leaving 20 bases between them. This CDR3 is CASSTGAGSPHQYF. For the CDR3, the DNA is TGTGCCAGTAGTACAGGGGCAGGGTCCCCTCACCAGTATTTT.

The chain has TRBV7-2 and TRBJ1-5; the D is unclear. The V and J ends lost 2 bases and 3 bases respectively, with 11 bases between them. This CDR3 spans 15 amino acids. Germline values: CDR1 SGHTA, CDR2 FQGNSA. CDR3 region: CASSLKNSPNQPQHF. In DNA form, the CDR3 reads TGTGCCAGCAGCTTAAAGAATTCCCCCAATCAGCCCCAGCATTTT. The full variable domain, rest sourced from reference TRBV7-2 and TRBJ1-5, is GAGVSQSPSNKVTEKGKDVELRCDPISGHTALYWYRQSLGQGLEFLIYFQGNSAPDKSGLPSDRFSAERTGGSVSTLTIQRTQQEDSAVYLCASSLKNSPNQPQHFGDGTRLSIL.

The rearrangement joins TRBV5-4 to TRBJ1-1; the D gene is possibly TRBD1 (6 bases). V lost 7 bases and J 4 bases, leaving 20 bases between the germline ends. The CDR3 contains 15 residues. Germline assignment: CDR1 SGHNT and CDR2 YYREEE (reference sequence). The CDR3 loop is CASGIGGRVATEAFF. Written as DNA, the CDR3 is TGTGCCAGCGGGATCGGGGGGCGCGTGGCCACTGAAGCTTTCTTT. The full variable domain, rest sourced from reference TRBV5-4 and TRBJ1-1, is ETGVTQSPTHLIKTRGQQVTLRCSSQSGHNTVSWYQQALGQGPQFIFQYYREEENGRGNFPPRFSGLQFPNYSSELNVNALELDDSALYLCASGIGGRVATEAFFGQGTRLTVV.

This sequence joins TRBV4-1 and TRBJ1-6, with D perhaps matching TRBD1 (5 bases). CDR3 length: 16 amino acids. Germline CDR1 reads MGHRA; CDR2 reads YSYEKL. V lost 4 bases and J lost 9, with 19 bases in between. The CDR3 region has the DNA TGCGCCAGCAGCCGCACCGTGTGGGGGGACGGTTCACCCCTCCACTTT. Encoded protein: CASSRTVWGDGSPLHF.

The rearrangement joins TRBV6-6 to TRBJ1-1; D is possibly TRBD1 (6 bases). The CDR3 is made up of 15 amino acids. Germline loops: CDR1 MNHNY, CDR2 SVGAGI (reference sequence). The germline V and J ends were trimmed by 8 bases and 1 base, with 17 bases remaining between them. The CDR3: CASGGHRMGNTEAFF. CDR3 in DNA: TGTGCCAGCGGGGGACACAGAATGGGGAACACTGAAGCTTTCTTT.

The sample holds one count of this clone. The DNA for the CDR3 is TGTGCGTCGTCGCCCGGACCCGGAAGGGAGACCCAGTACTTC. As protein: CASSPGPGRETQYF. The rearrangement links TRBV9 to TRBJ2-5, with D uncertain. The CDR3 runs 14 residues. The germline V gene encodes CDR1 SGDLS and CDR2 YYNGEE.

This sequence joins TRBV5-1 and TRBJ1-2; a possible D gene is TRBD1 (6 bases). Germline CDR1 reads SGHRS; CDR2 reads YFSETQ. The CDR3 has 12 residues. V dropped 4 bases and J dropped 7 bases, with 11 bases sitting between them. In DNA, the CDR3 is TGCGCCAGCAGCGACGGACAGCTTGGCTACACCTTC. Translation: CASSDGQLGYTF.

As DNA, the CDR3 is TGTGCCAGCAGCCAAGAAGTTGTCACCGGGGAGCTGTTTTTT. It codes for CASSQEVVTGELFF. The chain links TRBV14 to TRBJ2-2; D gene uncertain. Germline assignment: CDR1 SGHDN and CDR2 FVKESK. CDR3 size: 14 residues. With 0 bases removed from V and 4 bases from J, the gap between germline ends came to 6 bases.

The CDR3: CATSKRLDMPDTQYF. CDR3 sequence (DNA): TGTGCCACCAGCAAGCGACTAGACATGCCAGATACGCAGTATTTT. This rearrangement joins TRBV15 to TRBJ2-3, with D perhaps TRBD2 (6 bases). V lost 4 bases and J 4 bases, leaving 15 bases between the germline ends. CDR3 length: 15 residues. The germline V gene encodes CDR1 LNHNV and CDR2 YYDKDF (reference sequence).

The chain employs TRBV19 and TRBJ2-2; no clear D. V lost 7 bases and J lost 3, with 9 bases in between. This CDR3 region has 13 residues. Germline CDR1 is LNHDA and CDR2 is SQIVND (reference sequence). CDR3 coding DNA: TGTGCCAGTAATGCTCTTTACACCGGGGAGCTGTTTTTT. It codes for CASNALYTGELFF.

This sequence joins TRBV4-1 and TRBJ1-2, with a possible D match to TRBD1 (6 bases). Germline CDR1 is MGHRA and CDR2 is YSYEKL. This CDR3 is 15 amino acids long. V lost 4 bases and J 6 bases, leaving 18 bases between the germline ends. The CDR3 DNA is TGCGCCAGCAGCCCCTATACACAGGGTTATCATGGCTACACCTTC. Residues: CASSPYTQGYHGYTF.

This clone has just one count. The V call is TRBV27, the J call TRBJ1-2; 8 bases are shared with TRBD1. CDR3 length equals 15 residues. CDR1 and CDR2 from the germline V gene are MNHEY and SMNVEV (reference sequence). Trimming took 1 base from V and 7 from J; bases not matched to a gene: 8. CDR3 sequence: CASSLYFQGAGGYTF. CDR3 nucleotide sequence: TGTGCCAGCAGTTTATATTTCCAGGGGGCTGGTGGCTACACCTTC.